This T cell receptor beta chain was sequenced for a study of regulatory T cells in long-lasting Graves disease. CDR3 regions were amplified by Arm-PCR using iRepertoire HTBI primers to build TCR beta libraries. MiXCR was run by TCRdb on the multiplex PCR reads, yielding one entry per CDR3 protein. Of about 500,000 distinct CDR3 sequences listed, about 12% are singletons. The sample holds many counts of this clonotype. Described time point: newly diagnosed GD, antithyroid drugs for less than 3 months. PBMC-derived RNA was used for the TCR library. The sample was also reused in another study, on T cells in Graves' hyperthyroidism and ophthalmopathy. From that report: Primed by the HTBI set, a first-round RT-PCR was run on the TCR CDR3.

The receptor comes from a woman in her twenties or thirties with Graves disease. The sample in question was peripheral blood mononuclear cells (PBMCs), obtained at new diagnosis, from a patient treated with antithyroid drugs.

The CDR3 protein is CASSLLGHNEQFF. CDR3 in DNA: TGTGCCAGCAGCTTACTGGGCCACAATGAGCAGTTCTTC. V usage is TRBV7-3 and J usage is TRBJ2-1; D not resolved. Germline CDR1 SGHTA, CDR2 FQGTGA. Trimming removed 2 bases at V and 5 bases at J, with 7 bases between. This CDR3 comprises 13 residues.